This TCR beta chain was recovered during a study of T cells in Graves' hyperthyroidism and ophthalmopathy. Study results and caveats: Stable hyperthyroidism was separated from ophthalmopathy by a model based on 13 V-J features.

CDR3 length equals 17 residues. Germline lookup yields CDR1 SGHTA and CDR2 FQGNSA. V shed 3 bases, J shed 7 bases, and the junction held 17 bases outside the gene matches. Researchers amplified the TCR beta CDR3 regions from RNA transcripts. First-round RT-PCR of the TCR CDR3 relied on the HTBI primer set. TCRdb reprocessed the multiplex PCR reads with MiXCR, giving one entry per CDR3 protein. The table records 40,000 or so distinct CDR3 sequences, roughly 52% of them present only once. With respect to this clonotype: Its antigen remains unknown.

Sequenced material: blood. This receptor was identified in a woman aged 45-59 years with Graves' hyperthyroidism that later progressed to Graves' ophthalmopathy. The chain links TRBV7-2 to TRBJ1-2, with 7 positions matching TRBD1. The CDR3 sequence: CASSFLAGGGDDLGYTF. The DNA of the CDR3 is TGTGCCAGCAGCTTTTTAGCGGGAGGGGGCGATGACCTTGGCTACACCTTC.